This TCR beta chain was obtained from a study of regulatory T cells in long-lasting Graves disease. Investigators prepared the TCR beta libraries by applying iRepertoire HTBI primers and Arm-PCR of CDR3 regions. TCRdb reanalysed the multiplex PCR reads using MiXCR and keeps one entry per CDR3 protein. The sample yields some 470,000 distinct CDR3 sequences, 20% to 25% seen once. In this sample, this clonotype turned up once. Time point in this sample: persistent/refractory GD, antithyroid drugs over 5 years with positive TRAb. There was RNA extracted from PBMCs, and the TCR library was made from it. The source was peripheral blood mononuclear cells (PBMCs), collected when the disease was refractory, from a patient treated with antithyroid drugs. The sequence came from a female donor with Graves disease.

This chain's CDR3 is CASGRTRDGGFDYGYTF. CDR3 DNA: TGTGCCAGCGGTCGTACGAGGGACGGGGGATTCGACTATGGCTACACCTTC. The V call is TRBV11-2, the J call TRBJ1-2; tentative D call: TRBD1 (5 bases). V lost 8 bases and J lost 3, with 25 bases in between. The CDR3 loop spans 17 amino acids. CDR1 and CDR2 from the germline V gene are SGHAT and FQNNGV. Variable domain in full (rest from reference TRBV11-2 and TRBJ1-2): EAGVAQSPRYKIIEKRQSVAFWCNPISGHATLYWYQQILGQGPKLLIQFQNNGVVDDSQLPKDRFSAERLKGVDSTLKIQPAKLEDSAVYLCASGRTRDGGFDYGYTFGSGTRLTVV.